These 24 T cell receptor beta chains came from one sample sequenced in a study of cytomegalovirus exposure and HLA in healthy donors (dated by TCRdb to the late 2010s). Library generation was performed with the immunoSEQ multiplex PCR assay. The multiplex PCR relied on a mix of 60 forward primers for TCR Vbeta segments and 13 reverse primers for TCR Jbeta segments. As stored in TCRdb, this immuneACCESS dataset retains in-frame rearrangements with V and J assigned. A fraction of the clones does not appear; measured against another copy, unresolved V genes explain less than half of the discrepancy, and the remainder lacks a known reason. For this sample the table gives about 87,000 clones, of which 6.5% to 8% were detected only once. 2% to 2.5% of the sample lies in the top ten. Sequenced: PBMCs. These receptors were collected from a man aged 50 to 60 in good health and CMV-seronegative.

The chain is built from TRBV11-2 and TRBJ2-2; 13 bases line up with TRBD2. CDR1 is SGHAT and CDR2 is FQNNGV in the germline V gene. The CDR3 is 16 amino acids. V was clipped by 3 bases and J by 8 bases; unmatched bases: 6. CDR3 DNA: TGTGCCAGCAGCTTGCCTACTAGCGGGGGGGCAGGGGAGCTGTTTTTT. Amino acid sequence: CASSLPTSGGAGELFF.

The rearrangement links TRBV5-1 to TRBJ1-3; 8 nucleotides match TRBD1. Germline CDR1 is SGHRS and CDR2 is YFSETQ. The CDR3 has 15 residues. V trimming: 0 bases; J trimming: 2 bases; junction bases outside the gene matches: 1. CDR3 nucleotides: TGCGCCAGCAGCTTGGGACAGGGGCCTGGAAACACCATATATTTT. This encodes CASSLGQGPGNTIYF.

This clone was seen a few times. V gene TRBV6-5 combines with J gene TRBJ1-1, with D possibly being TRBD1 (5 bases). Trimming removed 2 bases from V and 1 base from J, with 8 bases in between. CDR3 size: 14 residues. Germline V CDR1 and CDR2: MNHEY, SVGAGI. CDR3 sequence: CASSYGGTNTEAFF. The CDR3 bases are TGTGCCAGCAGTTACGGGGGGACGAACACTGAAGCTTTCTTT.

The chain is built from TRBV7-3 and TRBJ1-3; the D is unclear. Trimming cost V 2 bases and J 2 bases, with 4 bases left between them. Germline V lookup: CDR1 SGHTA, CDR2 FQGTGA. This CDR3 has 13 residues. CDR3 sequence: CASSLGPGNTIYF. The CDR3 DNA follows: TGTGCCAGCAGCTTAGGCCCTGGAAACACCATATATTTT.

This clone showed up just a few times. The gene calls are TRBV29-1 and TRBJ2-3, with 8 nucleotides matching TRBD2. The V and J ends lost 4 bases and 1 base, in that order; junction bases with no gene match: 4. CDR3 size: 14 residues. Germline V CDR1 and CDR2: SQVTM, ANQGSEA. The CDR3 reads CSVASSGRTDTQYF. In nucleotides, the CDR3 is TGCAGCGTTGCCTCTAGCGGGCGCACAGATACGCAGTATTTT.

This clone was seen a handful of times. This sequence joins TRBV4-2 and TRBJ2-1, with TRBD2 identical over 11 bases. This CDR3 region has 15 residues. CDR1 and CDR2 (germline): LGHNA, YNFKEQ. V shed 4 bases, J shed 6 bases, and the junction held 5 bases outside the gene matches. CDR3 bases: TGTGCCAGCAGCCTTAGCGGGGGGGCTATCAATGAGCAGTTCTTC. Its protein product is CASSLSGGAINEQFF.

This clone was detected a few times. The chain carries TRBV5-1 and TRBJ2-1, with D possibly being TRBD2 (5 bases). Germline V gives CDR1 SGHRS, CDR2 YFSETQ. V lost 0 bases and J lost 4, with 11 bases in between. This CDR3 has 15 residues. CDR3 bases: TGCGCCAGCAGCTTGGCGGGGTACTTATACAATGAGCAGTTCTTC. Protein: CASSLAGYLYNEQFF.

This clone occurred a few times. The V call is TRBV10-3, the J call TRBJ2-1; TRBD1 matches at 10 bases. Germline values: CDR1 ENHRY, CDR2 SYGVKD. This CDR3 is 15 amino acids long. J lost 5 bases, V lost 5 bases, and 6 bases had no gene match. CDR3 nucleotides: TGTGCCATCAGTCAAACCGGGACAGGGGACAATGAGCAGTTCTTC. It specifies CAISQTGTGDNEQFF.

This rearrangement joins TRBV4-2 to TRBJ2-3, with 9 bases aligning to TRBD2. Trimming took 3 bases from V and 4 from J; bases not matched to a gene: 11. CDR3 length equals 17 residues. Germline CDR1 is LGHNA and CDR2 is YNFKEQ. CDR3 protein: CASSQLGGGAAADTQYF. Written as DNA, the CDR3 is TGTGCCAGCAGCCAGTTAGGCGGGGGGGCCGCGGCAGATACGCAGTATTTT.

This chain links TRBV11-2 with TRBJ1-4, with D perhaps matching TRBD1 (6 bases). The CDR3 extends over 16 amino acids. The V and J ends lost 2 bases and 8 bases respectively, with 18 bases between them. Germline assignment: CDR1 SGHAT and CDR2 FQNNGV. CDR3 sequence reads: CASSLTPGGAGEKLFF. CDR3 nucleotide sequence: TGTGCCAGCAGCTTAACCCCGGGGGGGGCAGGAGAAAAACTGTTTTTT.

The CDR3 reads CASSPEALSPLHF. Here the CDR3 DNA reads TGTGCCAGCTCACCAGAGGCCCTTTCACCCCTCCACTTT. The chain is built from TRBV18 and TRBJ1-6; D gene unclear. The CDR3 covers 13 residues. Germline V gene data show CDR1 as KGHSH and CDR2 as LQKENI. Trimming removed 2 bases from V and 9 bases from J, with 8 bases in between.

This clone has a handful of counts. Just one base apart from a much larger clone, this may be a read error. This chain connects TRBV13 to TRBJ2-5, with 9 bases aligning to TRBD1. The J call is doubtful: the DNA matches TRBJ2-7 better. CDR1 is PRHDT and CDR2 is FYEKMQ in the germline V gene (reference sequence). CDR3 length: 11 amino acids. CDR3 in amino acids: CASGQGNEQYF. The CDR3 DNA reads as TGTGCCAGCGGACAGGGGAACGAGCAGTACTTC.

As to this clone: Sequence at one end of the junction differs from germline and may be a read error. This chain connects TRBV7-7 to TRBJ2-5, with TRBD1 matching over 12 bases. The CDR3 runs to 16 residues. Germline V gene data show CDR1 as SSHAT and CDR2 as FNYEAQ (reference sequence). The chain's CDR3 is CASSPTGTGGRETQYF. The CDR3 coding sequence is TGTGCTAGCAGCCCTACCGGGACAGGGGGCAGGGAGACCCAGTACTTC.

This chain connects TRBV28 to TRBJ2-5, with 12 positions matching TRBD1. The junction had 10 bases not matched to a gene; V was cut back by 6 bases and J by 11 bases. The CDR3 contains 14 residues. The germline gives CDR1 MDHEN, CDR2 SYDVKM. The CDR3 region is CASRQGTGGLEQYF. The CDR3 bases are TGTGCCAGCAGACAAGGGACAGGGGGCCTAGAGCAGTACTTC.

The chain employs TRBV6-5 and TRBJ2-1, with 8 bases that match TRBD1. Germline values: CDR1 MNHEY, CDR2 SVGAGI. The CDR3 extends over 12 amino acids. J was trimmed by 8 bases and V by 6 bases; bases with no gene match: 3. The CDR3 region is CASRKDRDEQFF. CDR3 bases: TGTGCCAGCAGAAAGGACAGGGATGAGCAGTTCTTC.

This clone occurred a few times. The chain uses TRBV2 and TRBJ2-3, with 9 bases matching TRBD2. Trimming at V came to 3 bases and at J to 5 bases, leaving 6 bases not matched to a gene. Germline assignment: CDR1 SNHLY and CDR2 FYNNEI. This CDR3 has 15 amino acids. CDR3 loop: CASSDPAGGLDTQYF. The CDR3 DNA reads TGTGCCAGCAGTGACCCTGCGGGGGGGTTAGATACGCAGTATTTT.

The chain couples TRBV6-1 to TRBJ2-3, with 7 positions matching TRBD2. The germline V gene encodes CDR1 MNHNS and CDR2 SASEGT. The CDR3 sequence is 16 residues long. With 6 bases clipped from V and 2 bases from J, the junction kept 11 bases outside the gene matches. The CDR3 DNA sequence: TGTGCCAGCAGCGAACCGGGACTATACTTCACAGATACGCAGTATTTT. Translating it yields CASSEPGLYFTDTQYF.

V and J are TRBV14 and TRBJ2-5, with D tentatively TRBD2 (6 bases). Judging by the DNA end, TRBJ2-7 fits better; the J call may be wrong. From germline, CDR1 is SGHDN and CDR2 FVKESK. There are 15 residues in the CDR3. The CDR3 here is CASSQEHGRSYEQYF. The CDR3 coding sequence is TGTGCCAGCAGCCAAGAACACGGGAGAAGCTACGAGCAGTACTTC.

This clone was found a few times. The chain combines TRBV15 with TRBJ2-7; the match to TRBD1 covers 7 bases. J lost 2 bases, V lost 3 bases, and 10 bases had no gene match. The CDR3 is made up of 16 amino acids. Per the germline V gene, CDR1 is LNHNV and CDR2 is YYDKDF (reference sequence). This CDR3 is CATSSSSPTGTYEQYF. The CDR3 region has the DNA TGTGCCACCAGCAGCTCCTCTCCGACAGGGACCTACGAGCAGTACTTC.

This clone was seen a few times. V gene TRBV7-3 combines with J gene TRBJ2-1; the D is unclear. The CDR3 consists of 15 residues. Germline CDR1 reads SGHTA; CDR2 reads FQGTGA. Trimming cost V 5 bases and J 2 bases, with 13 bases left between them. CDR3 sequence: CASSKNIAPYNEQFF. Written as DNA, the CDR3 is TGTGCCAGCAGCAAGAATATAGCTCCCTACAATGAGCAGTTCTTC.

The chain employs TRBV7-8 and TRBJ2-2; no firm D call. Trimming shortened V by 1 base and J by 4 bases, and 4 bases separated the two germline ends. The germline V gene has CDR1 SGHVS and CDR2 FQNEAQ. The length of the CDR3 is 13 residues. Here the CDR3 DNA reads TGTGCCAGCAGCTTAGTGGCCACCGGGGAGCTGTTTTTT. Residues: CASSLVATGELFF.

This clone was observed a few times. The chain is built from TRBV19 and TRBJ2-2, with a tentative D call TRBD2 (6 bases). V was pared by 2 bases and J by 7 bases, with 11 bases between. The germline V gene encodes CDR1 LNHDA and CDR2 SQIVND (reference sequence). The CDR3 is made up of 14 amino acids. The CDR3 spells CASSIRERNGELFF. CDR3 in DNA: TGTGCCAGTAGTATACGGGAGAGGAACGGGGAGCTGTTTTTT.

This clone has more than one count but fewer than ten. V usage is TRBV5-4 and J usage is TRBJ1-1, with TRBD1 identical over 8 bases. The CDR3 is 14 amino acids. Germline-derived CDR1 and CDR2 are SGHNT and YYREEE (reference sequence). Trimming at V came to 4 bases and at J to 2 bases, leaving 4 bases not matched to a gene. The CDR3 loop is CASSLTGANTEAFF. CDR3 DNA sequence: TGTGCCAGCAGCCTGACAGGGGCTAACACTGAAGCTTTCTTT.

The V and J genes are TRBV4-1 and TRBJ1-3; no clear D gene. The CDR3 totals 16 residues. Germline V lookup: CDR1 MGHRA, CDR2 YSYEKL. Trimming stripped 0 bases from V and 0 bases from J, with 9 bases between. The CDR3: CASSQESVLSGNTIYF. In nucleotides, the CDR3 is TGCGCCAGCAGCCAAGAGTCAGTCCTCTCTGGAAACACCATATATTTT.